The entry that follows covers one TCR beta chain sequence. The V and J ends lost 6 bases and 12 bases respectively, with 23 bases between them. The length of the CDR3 is 15 residues. Germline values: CDR1 MNHEY, CDR2 SVGAGI. The sample belongs to a study of blood T cell repertoires in COVID-19. As for the study in general: From the United States, Italy and Spain came samples of acute and convalescent COVID-19.

TCRdb keeps only in-frame clones here, not all; method: immunoSEQ multiplex PCR. The repertoire holds approximately 130,000 clones, with roughly four fifths as singletons. V gene TRBV6-5 combines with J gene TRBJ1-4, with TRBD1 as a possible D gene (6 bases). This clonotype originated in a human donor in a cohort sampled during active COVID-19. The specimen sequenced was peripheral blood. As DNA, the CDR3 is TGTGCCAGCAGCCAGATGGGGGCCGATGGTAGGGAACTGTTTTTT. Protein product: CASSQMGADGRELFF.